This TCR beta chain derives from a study of shared clonotypes between healthy human individuals. Repertoires were generated with immunoSEQ multiplex PCR, while TCRdb's copy carries only in-frame clones and drops some. The sample includes about 2 million clones, approximately 95% of them seen just once. As defined, naive CD8 cells were CD45RO-negative and positively selected for CCR7, with terminally differentiated effector memory CD45RA+ cells excluded. This CDR3 is built from 16 residues. The germline gives CDR1 ENHRY, CDR2 SYGVKD. Unmatched junction bases numbered 7, after V lost 6 bases and J lost 0 bases.

V gene TRBV10-3 combines with J gene TRBJ2-3; 9 positions agree with TRBD1. The sample taken for sequencing was naive CD8+ T cells sorted from blood. The receptor comes from a man aged 18 to 30 in good health. As DNA, the CDR3 is TGTGCCATCAGGGAGGGACAGGGTCATAGCACAGATACGCAGTATTTT. Translation: CAIREGQGHSTDTQYF.